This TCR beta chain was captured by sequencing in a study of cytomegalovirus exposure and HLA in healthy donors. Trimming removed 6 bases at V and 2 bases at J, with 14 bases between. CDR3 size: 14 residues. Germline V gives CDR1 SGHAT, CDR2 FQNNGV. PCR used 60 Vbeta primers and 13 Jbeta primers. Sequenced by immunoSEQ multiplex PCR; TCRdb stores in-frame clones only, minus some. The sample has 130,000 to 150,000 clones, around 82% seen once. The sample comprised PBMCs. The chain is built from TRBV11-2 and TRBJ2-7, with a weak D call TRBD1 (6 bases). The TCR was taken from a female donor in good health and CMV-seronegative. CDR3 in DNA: TGTGCCAGCAGACGGAACAGGGACGCCTACGAGCAGTACTTC. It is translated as CASRRNRDAYEQYF. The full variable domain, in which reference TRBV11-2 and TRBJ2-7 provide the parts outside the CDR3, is EAGVAQSPRYKIIEKRQSVAFWCNPISGHATLYWYQQILGQGPKLLIQFQNNGVVDDSQLPKDRFSAERLKGVDSTLKIQPAKLEDSAVYLCASRRNRDAYEQYFGPGTRLTVT.